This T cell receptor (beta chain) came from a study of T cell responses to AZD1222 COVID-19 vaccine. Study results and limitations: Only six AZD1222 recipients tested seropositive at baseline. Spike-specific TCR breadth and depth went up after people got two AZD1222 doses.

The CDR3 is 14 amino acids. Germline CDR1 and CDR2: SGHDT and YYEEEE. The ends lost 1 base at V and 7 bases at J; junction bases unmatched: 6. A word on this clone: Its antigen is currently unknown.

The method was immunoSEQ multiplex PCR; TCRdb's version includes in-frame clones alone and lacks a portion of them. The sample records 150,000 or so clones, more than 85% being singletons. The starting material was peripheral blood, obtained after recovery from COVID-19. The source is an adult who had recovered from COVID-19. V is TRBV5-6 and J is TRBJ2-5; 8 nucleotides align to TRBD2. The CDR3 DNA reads TGTGCCAGCAGCTTGAACGGGGGGGTAAGGACCCAGTACTTC. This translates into CASSLNGGVRTQYF.